This T cell receptor beta chain was captured by sequencing in a study of blood T cell repertoires in COVID-19. Participant age was about 18 to 100 years, and participants resided in 20 to 30 US areas. The study counted Cohort 3 donors as recovered given two negative PCRs, clearance, or symptom resolution. Original data processing: Counts of nucleated cells, estimated from reference gene primer amplification, were obtained. TCRdb keeps only in-frame clones here, not all; method: immunoSEQ multiplex PCR. The V and J calls and clone size are taken from that table; D and trimming were inferred from the DNA. The sample holds about 220,000 clones, about four fifths seen once. Germline V lookup: CDR1 SGDLS, CDR2 YYNGEE. The V gene lost 4 bases and the J gene lost 0 bases, with 8 bases spanning the gap. The CDR3 is 14 amino acids.

Specimen: PBMCs or T cells enriched from blood (not recorded which). This chain joins TRBV9 and TRBJ1-3, with D unresolved. This clonotype was sampled from a woman in her sixties or seventies who had recovered from COVID-19. CDR3 coding DNA: TGTGCCAGCAGCCCCCGGGGCTCTGGAAACACCATATATTTT. Its protein product is CASSPRGSGNTIYF.